The 25 T cell receptor beta chains in this list originate from one sample, sequenced in a study of shared clonotypes between healthy human individuals. Assay used: immunoSEQ multiplex PCR; TCRdb lists only in-frame clones, some missing. Of about 87,000 clones listed, roughly half are singletons. Sequencing was carried out using PBMCs. These receptors were obtained from a woman aged 35 to 49 in good health. Some clones in this sample may be carry-over from other donors' samples.

The chain has TRBV15 and TRBJ2-6; 7 bases fit TRBD2. The CDR3 contains 17 residues. Trimming cost V 2 bases and J 2 bases; bases outside gene matches: 6. Germline assignment: CDR1 LNHNV and CDR2 YYDKDF (reference sequence). For the CDR3, the DNA is TGTGCCACCAGCAGACCCCGGGGGAGGGCTGGGGCCAACGTCCTGACTTTC. Translation gives CATSRPRGRAGANVLTF.

This clone was detected once. This chain joins TRBV30 and TRBJ1-1; unclear D gene. CDR3 length: 13 residues. Germline assignment: CDR1 GTSNPN and CDR2 SVGIG (reference sequence). V lost 0 bases, J lost 3 bases, and 8 bases lay in between. This chain's CDR3 is CAWSVDRDTEAFF. In nucleotides, the CDR3 is TGTGCCTGGAGTGTAGACCGGGACACTGAAGCTTTCTTT.

CDR3 in DNA: TGTGCCAGTAGTACAGTAGGCGTGGGGGAGCAGTACTTC. Its protein product is CASSTVGVGEQYF. The chain links TRBV19 to TRBJ2-7; D unresolved. CDR1 is LNHDA and CDR2 is SQIVND in the germline V gene (reference sequence). Trimming left V 4 bases short and J 7 bases short, with 14 bases between. The CDR3 runs 13 residues.

The sample holds many counts of this clone. V is TRBV5-1 and J is TRBJ1-3; 9 bases fit TRBD1. There are 14 residues in the CDR3. Germline values: CDR1 SGHRS, CDR2 YFSETQ. V was pared by 0 bases and J by 6 bases, with 1 base of the junction left unmatched. The CDR3 reads CASSLGTGVNTIYF. The CDR3 DNA reads as TGCGCCAGCAGCTTGGGGACAGGGGTAAACACCATATATTTT. Full variable domain (outside the CDR3, taken from reference TRBV5-1 and TRBJ1-3): KAGVTQTPRYLIKTRGQQVTLSCSPISGHRSVSWYQQTPGQGLQFLFEYFSETQRNKGNFPGRFSGRQFSNSRSEMNVSTLELGDSALYLCASSLGTGVNTIYFGEGSWLTVV.

The J gene is TRBJ1-2, the V gene TRBV11-1, with a possible D match to TRBD1 (6 bases). The CDR3 spans 13 residues. CDR1 and CDR2 (germline): SGHAT, FQDESV (reference sequence). Trimming pared 5 bases from V and 4 bases from J, leaving 11 bases between. The CDR3 nucleotides read TGTGCCAGCAGCCCCGGGGGCAGCTATGGCTACACCTTC. Encoded protein: CASSPGGSYGYTF.

The gene calls are TRBV30 and TRBJ2-7; D uncertain. The ends were cut back, 2 bases at V and 3 bases at J, with 14 bases in the middle. The CDR3 is made up of 14 amino acids. Germline values: CDR1 GTSNPN, CDR2 SVGIG (reference sequence). The CDR3 DNA is TGTGCCTGGAGTACGCAAGGACCCAACTACGAGCAGTACTTC. Its translation is CAWSTQGPNYEQYF.

This chain uses TRBV5-1 with TRBJ1-4; D is unresolved. Trimming shortened V by 0 bases and J by 8 bases, and 11 bases separated the two germline ends. Germline-derived CDR1 and CDR2 are SGHRS and YFSETQ. CDR3 length: 14 amino acids. The CDR3 DNA reads as TGCGCCAGCAGCTTGGGGCAGTCAGGCGAAAAACTGTTTTTT. As protein: CASSLGQSGEKLFF.

The chain has TRBV30 and TRBJ2-1; D may be TRBD2 (5 bases). The germline CDR1 and CDR2 sequences are GTSNPN and SVGIG (reference sequence). The CDR3 has 15 residues. The V end lost 4 bases, the J end lost 9 bases, and 22 bases lay between the germline ends. The CDR3 is CAWMAGVFSVGEQFF. CDR3 in DNA: TGTGCCTGGATGGCGGGTGTCTTTTCGGTCGGTGAGCAGTTCTTC.

This clone was seen only a few times. The V gene is TRBV7-9, the J gene TRBJ2-7; the D gene is possibly TRBD2 (5 bases). V lost 4 bases, J lost 1 base, and 11 bases lay in between. Germline CDR1 is SEHNR and CDR2 is FQNEAQ (reference sequence). CDR3 length equals 14 residues. In DNA, the CDR3 is TGTGCCAGCAGCTCTAGTCGGGGATCCTACGAGCAGTACTTC. Protein product: CASSSSRGSYEQYF.

This clone occurred many times. J is TRBJ2-7 and V is TRBV2, with D maybe TRBD2 (6 bases). From germline, CDR1 is SNHLY and CDR2 FYNNEI. The CDR3 is made up of 12 amino acids. Between the trimmed V and J ends, which lost 7 bases and 5 bases, there was a span of 12 bases. CDR3: CASTWGRNEQYF. The CDR3 DNA sequence: TGTGCCAGCACCTGGGGGAGGAACGAGCAGTACTTC. Full variable domain (outside the CDR3, taken from reference TRBV2 and TRBJ2-7): EPEVTQTPSHQVTQMGQEVILRCVPISNHLYFYWYRQILGQKVEFLVSFYNNEISEKSEIFDDQFSVERPDGSNFTLKIRSTKLEDSAMYFCASTWGRNEQYFGPGTRLTVT.

This clone came up once. V and J are TRBV30 and TRBJ2-7, with 11 bases matching TRBD2. Germline V gene lookup returns CDR1 GTSNPN and CDR2 SVGIG (reference sequence). Losses at the gene ends were 3 bases for V and 5 bases for J; bases not matched to a gene: 6. CDR3 length: 14 residues. The CDR3 region has the DNA TGTGCCTGGAGCGCGGGACTAGCGGTCGACGAGCAGTACTTC. Amino acids: CAWSAGLAVDEQYF.

The rearrangement joins TRBV30 to TRBJ1-1, with 9 bases matching TRBD1. Germline V CDR1 and CDR2: GTSNPN, SVGIG (reference sequence). Trimming removed 6 bases from V and 0 bases from J; junction bases left unmatched: 2. CDR3 size: 13 residues. The CDR3 DNA reads as TGTGCCTGCGACAGGGGGATGAACACTGAAGCTTTCTTT. It specifies CACDRGMNTEAFF.

The V and J genes are TRBV27 and TRBJ2-7; TRBD2 is a possible D gene (6 bases). The CDR3 length is 14 residues. Trimming left V 8 bases short and J 7 bases short, with 21 bases between. Germline V gene sequence: CDR1 MNHEY, CDR2 SMNVEV (reference sequence). The CDR3 here is CASGSGSRTREQYF. The CDR3 DNA is TGTGCCAGCGGGAGCGGGTCCCGGACGAGGGAGCAGTACTTC.

Ten or more counts support this clone. The CDR3 loop reads CASGRDSTHNEQFF. The CDR3 coding sequence is TGCGCCAGCGGACGGGACTCTACCCACAATGAGCAGTTCTTC. V usage is TRBV5-1 and J usage is TRBJ2-1; possibly TRBD2 for D (6 bases). CDR3 length equals 14 residues. Germline assignment: CDR1 SGHRS and CDR2 YFSETQ. V was cut by 7 bases and J by 5 bases, with 16 bases left in between. Using reference TRBV5-1 and TRBJ2-1 for the parts outside the CDR3, the full variable domain is KAGVTQTPRYLIKTRGQQVTLSCSPISGHRSVSWYQQTPGQGLQFLFEYFSETQRNKGNFPGRFSGRQFSNSRSEMNVSTLELGDSALYLCASGRDSTHNEQFFGPGTRLTVL.

This clone has a handful of counts. The chain employs TRBV7-9 and TRBJ2-5; 8 bases are a match to TRBD1. This CDR3 is built from 16 residues. CDR1 is SEHNR and CDR2 is FQNEAQ in the germline V gene (reference sequence). V shed 2 bases, J shed 4 bases, and the junction held 9 bases outside the gene matches. CDR3 bases: TGTGCCAGCAGCTTACCCCCAGGGGGCGCCGGAGAGACCCAGTACTTC. It translates to CASSLPPGGAGETQYF.

This clone appeared a few times. One junction end does not reproduce the germline sequence, and a read error may be involved. The rearrangement links TRBV7-7 to TRBJ2-7; D possibly corresponds to TRBD1 (5 bases). The germline V gene encodes CDR1 SSHAT and CDR2 FNYEAQ (reference sequence). The CDR3 sequence is 14 residues long. CDR3 loop: CASSLTTEAYEQYF. Written as DNA, the CDR3 is TGTGCTAGCAGCTTGACGACAGAGGCCTACGAGCAGTACTTC.

This clone was detected a few times. The chain recombines TRBV9 with TRBJ1-2; D remains ambiguous. CDR3 length: 15 amino acids. Germline lookup yields CDR1 SGDLS and CDR2 YYNGEE. Trimming took off 4 bases at V and 5 bases at J, with 18 bases between the two ends. The CDR3 here is CASSPHGEGQYGYTF. In nucleotides, the CDR3 is TGTGCCAGCAGCCCGCATGGGGAGGGCCAATATGGCTACACCTTC.

This clone was observed many times. The chain combines TRBV7-3 with TRBJ2-1; no clear D. Looked up from germline, CDR1 is SGHTA and CDR2 is FQGTGA. This CDR3 spans 12 amino acids. The germline V and J ends were trimmed by 4 bases and 8 bases, with 9 bases remaining between them. The CDR3 nucleotides read TGTGCCAGCAGCTCCTCCCTGGATGAGCAGTTCTTC. Encoded protein: CASSSSLDEQFF.

This clone was detected many times. The chain couples TRBV20-1 to TRBJ2-1; no firm D call. Looked up from germline, CDR1 is DFQATT and CDR2 is SNEGSKA (reference sequence). This CDR3 is 11 amino acids long. The CDR3, as DNA: TGCAGCCAGGACCTTTACAATGAGCAGTTCTTC. This sequence encodes CSQDLYNEQFF.

This chain connects TRBV15 to TRBJ1-5; no firm D call. V shed 3 bases and J shed 2 bases, with 5 bases lying between them. CDR3 size: 13 residues. Germline CDR1 LNHNV, CDR2 YYDKDF (reference sequence). The CDR3 loop reads CATSSDGNQPQHF. CDR3 in DNA: TGTGCCACCAGCAGTGATGGCAATCAGCCCCAGCATTTT.

To note about this clone: At one end, the junction sequence differs from germline, possibly due to a read error. The CDR3 region has the DNA TGTGCTAGCAGTGAATCGACAGGGTTTCGATATGGCTACACCTTC. Translated, it gives CASSESTGFRYGYTF. The chain couples TRBV25-1 to TRBJ1-2; 7 nucleotides line up with TRBD1. Germline V gene sequence: CDR1 MGHDK, CDR2 SYGVNS. The CDR3 length is 15 residues.

This chain uses TRBV5-1 with TRBJ2-5; no definite D call. V was pared by 0 bases and J by 4 bases, with 10 bases between. The CDR3 is made up of 14 amino acids. Per the germline V gene, CDR1 is SGHRS and CDR2 is YFSETQ. The CDR3 coding sequence is TGCGCCAGCAGCTTGGCTATTTATCGAGAGACCCAGTACTTC. Translation: CASSLAIYRETQYF.

This clone was observed at least ten times. The rearrangement links TRBV2 to TRBJ1-5; TRBD1 might be the D (5 bases). Trimming removed 11 bases at V and 4 bases at J, with 15 bases between. The CDR3 consists of 13 residues. Germline lookup yields CDR1 SNHLY and CDR2 FYNNEI. The CDR3 DNA is TGTGCCTCCAGCCTGGGGCCGAATCAGCCCCAGCATTTT. Its protein is CASSLGPNQPQHF.

This clone came up once. One junction end does not reproduce the germline sequence, and a read error may be involved. The chain couples TRBV2 to TRBJ2-1; D is undetermined. Germline lookup yields CDR1 SNHLY and CDR2 FYNNEI. This CDR3 contains 14 residues. This CDR3 is CASRAGLDTNEQLF. DNA of the CDR3: TGTGCCAGCAGAGCCGGGCTTGATACCAATGAGCAGCTCTTC.

The rearrangement uses TRBV2 and TRBJ1-6; D might be TRBD1 (6 bases). There are 13 residues in the CDR3. Germline V gene data show CDR1 as SNHLY and CDR2 as FYNNEI. Trimming removed 9 bases at V and 9 bases at J, with 15 bases between. The CDR3 region has the DNA TGTGCCAGGCGGACAGCGATGGGTTCACCCCTCCACTTT. Protein sequence: CARRTAMGSPLHF.